The T cell receptor (beta chain) under discussion was sequenced for a study of cytomegalovirus exposure and HLA in healthy donors. This clone appeared a few times. Its specificity is unknown. This CDR3 contains 13 residues. Per germline, CDR1 SNHLY and CDR2 FYNNEI. The V end was cut by 5 bases, the J end by 0 bases, with 7 bases between. The PCR ran on 60 Vbeta and 13 Jbeta primers. Only in-frame clones appear in the TCRdb table, and some are missing; sequencing was by immunoSEQ multiplex PCR. The table lists about 160,000 clones, roughly 82% of them singletons. Each donor was nominally healthy when sampled (though unrecorded immune exposures were likely). Overall study findings and caveats: TCR beta V- and J-gene trimming, according to a later analysis, was linked to a missense DCLRE1C variant. In an earlier analysis, in fewer than 700 donors, most V segments appeared productive either ~87% or ~30% of the time.

This sequence was found in a woman aged 45-60 years in good health and CMV-seropositive. Sequenced material: PBMCs. The chain links TRBV2 to TRBJ1-1; no definite D call. The CDR3 sequence is CASSSEMNTEAFF. The CDR3 DNA is TGTGCCAGCAGTTCGGAGATGAACACTGAAGCTTTCTTT.